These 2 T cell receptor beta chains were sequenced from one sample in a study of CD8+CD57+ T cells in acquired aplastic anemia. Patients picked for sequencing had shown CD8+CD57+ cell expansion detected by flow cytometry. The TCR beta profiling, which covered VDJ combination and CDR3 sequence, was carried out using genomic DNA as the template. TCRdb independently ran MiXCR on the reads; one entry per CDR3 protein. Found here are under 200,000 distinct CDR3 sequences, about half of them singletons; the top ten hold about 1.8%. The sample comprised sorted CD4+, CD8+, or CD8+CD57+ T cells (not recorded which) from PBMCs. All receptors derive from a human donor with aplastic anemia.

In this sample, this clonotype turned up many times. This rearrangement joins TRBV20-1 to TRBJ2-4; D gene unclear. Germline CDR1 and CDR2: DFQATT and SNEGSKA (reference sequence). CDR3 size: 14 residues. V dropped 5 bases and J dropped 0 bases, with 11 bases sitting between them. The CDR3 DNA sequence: TGCAGTGCTGTCGCCAGTCTAGCCAAAAACATTCAGTACTTC. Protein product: CSAVASLAKNIQYF.

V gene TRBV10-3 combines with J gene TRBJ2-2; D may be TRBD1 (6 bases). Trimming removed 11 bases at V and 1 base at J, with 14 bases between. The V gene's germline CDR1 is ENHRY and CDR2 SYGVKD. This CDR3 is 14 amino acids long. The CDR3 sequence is CASATGMNTGELFF. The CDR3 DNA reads TGTGCCTCCGCAACAGGGATGAACACCGGGGAGCTGTTTTTT.